This T cell receptor beta chain was sequenced for a study of OX40 agonist ivuxolimab in advanced cancers. Study summary: Patients achieving partial responses numbered three: one hepatocellular carcinoma case and two cutaneous melanoma cases. Notes on the study in general: Expanded clones were, on average, more numerous among CD8+ T cells than CD4+.

Sequencing was performed with immunoSEQ multiplex PCR; in TCRdb, only in-frame clones are kept and a portion is missing. The sample contains approximately 96,000 clones, about nine tenths of which appear only once. With respect to this clone: Its antigen is currently unknown.

The CDR3 length is 14 residues. Germline CDR1 reads SGHAT; CDR2 reads FQNNGV. V was cut by 1 base and J by 2 bases, with 8 bases left in between. The TCR sequence derives from an adult with an advanced solid tumor such as melanoma, head and neck, liver or kidney cancer. This sequence joins TRBV11-2 and TRBJ2-5; the D is unclear. Sequencing was performed on CD4+ or CD8+ T cells sorted from blood, taken in a trial of the OX40 agonist ivuxolimab. CDR3 region: CASSLAQTQETQYF. CDR3 DNA: TGTGCCAGCAGCTTAGCTCAGACTCAAGAGACCCAGTACTTC.